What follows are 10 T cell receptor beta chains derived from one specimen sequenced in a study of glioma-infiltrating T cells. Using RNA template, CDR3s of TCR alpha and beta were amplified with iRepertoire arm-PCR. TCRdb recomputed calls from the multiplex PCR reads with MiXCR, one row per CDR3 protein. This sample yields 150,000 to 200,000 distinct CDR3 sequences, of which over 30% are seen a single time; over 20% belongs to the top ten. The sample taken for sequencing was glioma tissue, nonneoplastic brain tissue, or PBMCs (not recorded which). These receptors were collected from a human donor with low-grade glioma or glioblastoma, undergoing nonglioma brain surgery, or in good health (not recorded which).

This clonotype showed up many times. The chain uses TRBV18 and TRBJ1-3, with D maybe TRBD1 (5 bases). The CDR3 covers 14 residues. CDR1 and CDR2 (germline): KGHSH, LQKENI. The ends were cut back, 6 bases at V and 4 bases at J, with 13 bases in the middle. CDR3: CASSPQQAGNTIYF. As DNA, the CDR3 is TGTGCCAGCTCCCCCCAACAGGCCGGAAACACCATATATTTT.

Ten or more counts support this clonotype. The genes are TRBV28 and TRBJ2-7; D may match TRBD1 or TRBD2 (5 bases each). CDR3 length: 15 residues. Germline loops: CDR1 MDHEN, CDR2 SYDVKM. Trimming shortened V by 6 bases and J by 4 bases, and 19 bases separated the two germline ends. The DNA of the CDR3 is TGTGCCAGCAGGGGGTGGGGGTCGAATGGGTACGAGCAGTACTTC. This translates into CASRGWGSNGYEQYF.

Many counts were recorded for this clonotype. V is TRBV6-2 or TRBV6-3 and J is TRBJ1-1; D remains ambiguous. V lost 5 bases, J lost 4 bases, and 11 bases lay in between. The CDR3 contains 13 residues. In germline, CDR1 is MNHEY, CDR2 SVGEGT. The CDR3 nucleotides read TGTGCCAGCAGTCGTAGGGTGGGCACTGAAGCTTTCTTT. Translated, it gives CASSRRVGTEAFF.

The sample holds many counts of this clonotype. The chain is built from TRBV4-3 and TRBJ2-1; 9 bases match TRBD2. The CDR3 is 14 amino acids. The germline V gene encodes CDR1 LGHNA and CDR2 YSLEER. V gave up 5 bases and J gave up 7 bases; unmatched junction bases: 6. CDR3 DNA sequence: TGCGCCAGCAGCTGGTCGACTAGCGGAAATGAGCAGTTCTTC. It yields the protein CASSWSTSGNEQFF.

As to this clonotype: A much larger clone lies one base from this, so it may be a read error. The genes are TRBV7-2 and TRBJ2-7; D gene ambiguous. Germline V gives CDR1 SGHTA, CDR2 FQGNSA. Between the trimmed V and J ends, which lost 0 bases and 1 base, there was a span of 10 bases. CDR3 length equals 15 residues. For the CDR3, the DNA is TGTGCCAGCAGCTTAGCCCTAACTCCTTCCTACGAGCAGTACTTC. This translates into CASSLALTPSYEQYF.

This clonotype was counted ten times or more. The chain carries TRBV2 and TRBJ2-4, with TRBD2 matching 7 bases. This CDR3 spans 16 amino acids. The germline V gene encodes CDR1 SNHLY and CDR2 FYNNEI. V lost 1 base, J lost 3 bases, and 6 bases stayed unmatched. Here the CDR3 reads CASSEVSGKVKNIQYF. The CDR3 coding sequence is TGTGCCAGCAGTGAAGTGAGCGGGAAGGTCAAAAACATTCAGTACTTC.

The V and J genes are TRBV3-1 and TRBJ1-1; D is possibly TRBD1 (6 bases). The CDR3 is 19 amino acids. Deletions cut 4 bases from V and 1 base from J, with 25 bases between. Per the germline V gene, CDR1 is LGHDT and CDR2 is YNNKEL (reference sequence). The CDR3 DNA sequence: TGTGCCAGCAGCCGCGGTCGGTACAGGGCCTTTATACCGAACACTGAAGCTTTCTTT. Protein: CASSRGRYRAFIPNTEAFF. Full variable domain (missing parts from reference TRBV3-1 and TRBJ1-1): DTAVSQTPKYLVTQMGNDKSIKCEQNLGHDTMYWYKQDSKKFLKIMFSYNNKELIINETVPNRFSPKSPDKAHLNLHINSLELGDSAVYFCASSRGRYRAFIPNTEAFFGQGTRLTVV.

This chain's CDR3 is CASSPRLAGAVQYF. CDR3 DNA sequence: TGTGCCAGCAGCCCCAGACTAGCGGGAGCTGTTCAGTACTTC. The gene calls are TRBV5-4 and TRBJ2-4; 12 bases fit TRBD2. This CDR3 region has 14 residues. Germline loops: CDR1 SGHNT, CDR2 YYREEE (reference sequence). V lost 4 bases and J lost 11; bases outside the gene matches: 7.

CDR3 loop: CASSPPGQEPYEQYF. CDR3 in DNA: TGTGCCAGCAGTCCTCCGGGACAGGAACCCTACGAGCAGTACTTC. This sequence joins TRBV6-1 and TRBJ2-7; 8 bases map to TRBD1. Trimming removed 5 bases from V and 2 bases from J; junction bases left unmatched: 8. There are 15 residues in the CDR3. Germline V lookup: CDR1 MNHNS, CDR2 SASEGT.

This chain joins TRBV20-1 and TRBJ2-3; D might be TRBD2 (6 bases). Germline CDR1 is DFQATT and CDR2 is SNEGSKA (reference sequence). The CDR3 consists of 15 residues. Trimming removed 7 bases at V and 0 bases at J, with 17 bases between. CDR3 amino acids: CSVSPWEASTDTQYF. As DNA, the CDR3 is TGCAGTGTCTCCCCTTGGGAGGCTAGCACAGATACGCAGTATTTT.